A single sample is the source of the 30 T cell receptor beta chains below, sequenced in a study of T-cell memory formation after mild COVID-19. MiXCR, run by TCRdb on the 5' RACE reads, gives a single entry per CDR3 protein. The repertoire holds more than 350,000 distinct CDR3 sequences, with around 21% as singletons. Sequencing used PBMCs or a T cell subset sorted from them (not recorded which). The receptors here all came from an adult woman who had mild COVID-19 (a few samples of this study predate the infection). Cell type and time point are not known.

This clonotype showed up just a few times. The chain is built from TRBV4-3 and TRBJ2-7; TRBD2 aligns across 7 bases. Germline values: CDR1 LGHNA, CDR2 YSLEER. The ends lost 1 base at V and 0 bases at J; junction bases unmatched: 6. This CDR3 region has 16 residues. The CDR3 spells CASSQGLRGSSYEQYF. The DNA for the CDR3 is TGCGCCAGCAGCCAAGGGCTGCGGGGGAGCTCCTACGAGCAGTACTTC.

This clonotype was detected ten times or more. The CDR3 here is CASSFQGGRRDEQFF. The CDR3 DNA sequence: TGTGCCAGCAGTTTTCAGGGCGGGAGACGCGATGAGCAGTTCTTC. The V gene is TRBV12-3 or TRBV12-4, the J gene TRBJ2-1, with 7 bases lining up with TRBD2. V gave up 3 bases and J gave up 8 bases; unmatched junction bases: 10. CDR3 length: 15 amino acids.

This clonotype was picked up many times. This chain connects TRBV27 to TRBJ1-2; D gene uncertain. CDR1 MNHEY and CDR2 SMNVEV come from the germline V gene (reference sequence). The V end lost 5 bases, the J end lost 7 bases, and 14 bases lay between the germline ends. The CDR3 has 13 residues. CDR3 coding DNA: TGTGCCAGCAGTCCGAGCGGGGTTCGTGGCTACACCTTC. Encoded protein: CASSPSGVRGYTF.

This clonotype was observed a few times. The V and J genes are TRBV6-2 or TRBV6-3 and TRBJ2-7; no definite D call. Between the trimmed V and J ends, which lost 11 bases and 4 bases, there was a span of 12 bases. The V gene's germline CDR1 is MNHEY and CDR2 SVGEGT. The CDR3 extends over 11 amino acids. CDR3 sequence (DNA): TGTGCCGCCAGCAGGAGTTACGAGCAGTACTTC. Amino acids: CAASRSYEQYF.

The genes are TRBV6-2 or TRBV6-3 and TRBJ1-5, with TRBD1 matching 7 bases. J gave up 5 bases and V 3 bases, and 4 bases lay outside the gene matches. Germline CDR1 is MNHEY and CDR2 is SVGEGT. This CDR3 contains 14 residues. The CDR3 loop is CASSYDREHQPQHF. Here the CDR3 DNA reads TGTGCCAGCAGTTATGACAGGGAACATCAGCCCCAGCATTTT.

V and J are TRBV20-1 and TRBJ1-6; possible D gene TRBD1, 5 bases. CDR1 is DFQATT and CDR2 is SNEGSKA in the germline V gene (reference sequence). V dropped 2 bases and J dropped 0 bases, with 8 bases sitting between them. There are 15 residues in the CDR3. In DNA, the CDR3 is TGCAGTGCTAGACCAGGGAGCTCCTATAATTCACCCCTCCACTTT. Its translation: CSARPGSSYNSPLHF.

In this sample, this clonotype turned up many times. This chain joins TRBV7-3 and TRBJ2-1, with D perhaps given as TRBD1 or TRBD2 (6 bases each). Per germline, CDR1 SGHTA and CDR2 FQGTGA. The CDR3 has 14 amino acids. Trimming shortened V by 3 bases and J by 3 bases, and 9 bases separated the two germline ends. The CDR3 region has the DNA TGTGCCAGCAGCTTCGGGGGCGACTACAATGAGCAGTTCTTC. This gives the protein CASSFGGDYNEQFF.

This clonotype was picked up a small number of times. The V and J genes are TRBV7-9 and TRBJ2-1, with 10 bases fitting TRBD2. Germline V CDR1 and CDR2: SEHNR, FQNEAQ (reference sequence). The CDR3 runs to 15 residues. V trimming: 5 bases; J trimming: 5 bases; junction bases outside the gene matches: 6. CDR3 protein: CASSLPSGGNNEQFF. CDR3 coding DNA: TGTGCCAGCAGCCTGCCTAGCGGGGGAAACAATGAGCAGTTCTTC.

V usage is TRBV7-9 and J usage is TRBJ1-2; tentative D call: TRBD1 (5 bases). Germline lookup yields CDR1 SEHNR and CDR2 FQNEAQ (reference sequence). V was shortened by 5 bases and J by 8 bases, with 15 bases between the two germline ends. CDR3 length equals 13 residues. The CDR3, as DNA: TGTGCCAGCAGCGCTGCCAGGGTGGAGGGCTACACCTTC. Protein: CASSAARVEGYTF.

In its sample, this clonotype was seen a few times. V gene TRBV6-2 or TRBV6-3 combines with J gene TRBJ1-1; no reliable D call. Germline values: CDR1 MNHEY, CDR2 SVGEGT. V was pared by 2 bases and J by 3 bases, with 22 bases between. The CDR3 is made up of 18 amino acids. This CDR3 is CASSYEVVGMGVDTEAFF. CDR3 DNA sequence: TGTGCCAGCAGTTACGAGGTGGTGGGAATGGGTGTTGACACTGAAGCTTTCTTT.

The rearrangement links TRBV30 to TRBJ2-7; a possible D gene is TRBD2 (7 bases). CDR1 and CDR2 from the germline V gene are GTSNPN and SVGIG (reference sequence). The CDR3 is made up of 14 amino acids. V was shortened by 3 bases and J by 8 bases, with 20 bases between the two germline ends. Written as DNA, the CDR3 is TGTGCCTGGAGCGCAAGGGGGGGGTTTGGGAAGCAGTACTTC. Translated, it gives CAWSARGGFGKQYF.

This clonotype came up a few times. The genes are TRBV3-1 and TRBJ1-2; possibly TRBD1 for D (5 bases). The CDR3 is made up of 14 amino acids. V lost 8 bases to trimming and J lost 4 bases, with 17 bases between them. CDR1 is LGHDT, CDR2 YNNKEL, per germline (reference sequence). The CDR3 DNA follows: TGTGCCAGCTCCCCAGGGTGGATTTTCTATGGCTACACCTTC. Protein sequence: CASSPGWIFYGYTF.

J is TRBJ2-7 and V is TRBV4-2, with TRBD1 as a possible D gene (6 bases). With 2 bases removed from V and 6 bases from J, the gap between germline ends came to 11 bases. Germline V CDR1 and CDR2: LGHNA, YNFKEQ. This CDR3 comprises 13 residues. CDR3 sequence (DNA): TGTGCCAGCAGCCAAACAGGGTACGGCGAGCAGTACTTC. It translates to CASSQTGYGEQYF.

The chain carries TRBV15 and TRBJ2-7; D is tentatively TRBD1 or TRBD2 (5 bases each). Germline values: CDR1 LNHNV, CDR2 YYDKDF (reference sequence). CDR3 length: 12 amino acids. The V and J ends lost 4 bases and 5 bases respectively, with 9 bases between them. The CDR3 sequence is CATSTGTHEQYF. In DNA, the CDR3 is TGTGCCACCAGCACAGGGACCCACGAGCAGTACTTC.

This rearrangement joins TRBV6-5 to TRBJ2-3; tentative D call: TRBD2 (5 bases). V was shortened by 2 bases and J by 2 bases, with 11 bases between the two germline ends. This CDR3 region has 15 residues. Germline V gene sequence: CDR1 MNHEY, CDR2 SVGAGI. The CDR3 protein is CASSYGLATTDTQYF. CDR3 nucleotide sequence: TGTGCCAGCAGTTACGGGCTAGCTACCACAGATACGCAGTATTTT.

This clonotype was detected a few times. The chain employs TRBV9 and TRBJ2-3, with D maybe TRBD2 (6 bases). This CDR3 is 16 amino acids long. With 0 bases removed from V and 2 bases from J, the gap between germline ends came to 13 bases. The germline V gene encodes CDR1 SGDLS and CDR2 YYNGEE. CDR3 coding DNA: TGTGCCAGCAGCGTAGGCGGGACCGGTTACACAGATACGCAGTATTTT. This codes for CASSVGGTGYTDTQYF.

The chain is built from TRBV12-3 or TRBV12-4 and TRBJ1-5; the D gene is possibly TRBD1 (5 bases). The V end was cut by 2 bases, the J end by 4 bases, with 12 bases between. This CDR3 region has 15 residues. The CDR3 loop reads CASSLWRGGNQPQHF. In nucleotides, the CDR3 is TGTGCCAGCAGTTTATGGAGGGGAGGAAATCAGCCCCAGCATTTT.

This clonotype has only a few counts. This rearrangement joins TRBV5-6 to TRBJ2-5, with D perhaps matching TRBD1 or TRBD2 (6 bases each). CDR1 and CDR2 from the germline V gene are SGHDT and YYEEEE. Trimming shortened V by 1 base and J by 4 bases, and 11 bases separated the two germline ends. CDR3 length: 14 residues. The CDR3 DNA reads TGTGCCAGCAGCTTGCGAGGGGGGCGAGAGACCCAGTACTTC. Translated, it gives CASSLRGGRETQYF.

The chain couples TRBV3-1 to TRBJ2-1; maybe TRBD2 (6 bases). This CDR3 contains 16 residues. CDR1 is LGHDT, CDR2 YNNKEL, per germline (reference sequence). V was trimmed by 1 base and J by 2 bases, leaving 12 bases between them. CDR3 amino acids: CASSQGDSGPYNEQFF. The DNA of the CDR3 is TGTGCCAGCAGCCAAGGGGACTCTGGCCCCTACAATGAGCAGTTCTTC.

The rearrangement links TRBV3-1 to TRBJ2-5, with D uncertain. This CDR3 spans 18 amino acids. Trimming left V 5 bases short and J 5 bases short, with 27 bases between. CDR1 is LGHDT and CDR2 is YNNKEL in the germline V gene (reference sequence). The CDR3 coding sequence is TGTGCCAGCAGCGAATCCCTCGGAACTCCCCCAGAGGAGGAGACCCAGTACTTC. The encoded protein is CASSESLGTPPEEETQYF.

This clonotype was observed a few times. The chain links TRBV4-3 to TRBJ1-1; tentatively, D is TRBD1 (5 bases). There are 14 residues in the CDR3. The germline CDR1 and CDR2 sequences are LGHNA and YSLEER. V was clipped by 4 bases and J by 5 bases, with 14 bases between them. In nucleotides, the CDR3 is TGCGCCAGCAGCCTTAGAAAGGGGTGGACTGAAGCTTTCTTT. Encoded protein: CASSLRKGWTEAFF.

This clonotype was counted a few times. The chain carries TRBV15 and TRBJ2-1, with 13 bases aligning to TRBD2. V shed 5 bases, J shed 4 bases, and the junction held 5 bases outside the gene matches. The CDR3 spans 16 residues. The germline gives CDR1 LNHNV, CDR2 YYDKDF (reference sequence). The CDR3 loop is CATSSPGLAGYNEQFF. CDR3 nucleotide sequence: TGTGCCACCAGCTCCCCGGGACTAGCGGGGTACAATGAGCAGTTCTTC.

The genes are TRBV7-6 and TRBJ2-5, with TRBD2 matching over 8 bases. The CDR3 runs to 15 residues. V lost 6 bases and J lost 3; bases outside the gene matches: 9. From germline, CDR1 is SGHVS and CDR2 FNYEAQ. The CDR3 bases are TGTGCCAGCAGACCAGAGCGGGGGATTAAAGAGACCCAGTACTTC. This translates into CASRPERGIKETQYF.

In its sample, this clonotype was seen a few times. The rearrangement links TRBV12-3 or TRBV12-4 to TRBJ2-7; 8 nucleotides match TRBD1. The CDR3 contains 15 residues. With 6 bases clipped from V and 1 base from J, the junction kept 8 bases outside the gene matches. The CDR3 loop is CASRSRQGISYEQYF. The DNA of the CDR3 is TGTGCCAGCAGATCTCGACAGGGGATTTCCTACGAGCAGTACTTC.

This chain joins TRBV24-1 and TRBJ1-2, with D unresolved. This CDR3 contains 16 residues. Germline CDR1 is KGHDR and CDR2 is SFDVKD. Trimming took off 1 base at V and 2 bases at J, with 13 bases between the two ends. CDR3 DNA sequence: TGTGCCACCAGTGATTTCAACAGCGTGGGGAACTATGGCTACACCTTC. Encoded protein: CATSDFNSVGNYGYTF.

This clonotype was counted only a few times. The V and J genes are TRBV5-4 and TRBJ2-3, with 8 bases that match TRBD2. The germline V gene encodes CDR1 SGHNT and CDR2 YYREEE (reference sequence). Trimming removed 3 bases from V and 4 bases from J; junction bases left unmatched: 7. The CDR3 has 15 residues. The CDR3 bases are TGTGCCAGCAGCTCCACCGGGACTAGGGCAGATACGCAGTATTTT. Encoded protein: CASSSTGTRADTQYF.

The rearrangement joins TRBV7-9 to TRBJ1-2, with D possibly matching TRBD1 (5 bases). Germline V gene lookup returns CDR1 SEHNR and CDR2 FQNEAQ (reference sequence). V was pared by 3 bases and J by 4 bases, with 12 bases between. CDR3 length: 14 amino acids. CDR3 nucleotide sequence: TGTGCCAGCAGCTTGGGGGTGGGGAGCTATGGCTACACCTTC. Amino acids: CASSLGVGSYGYTF. The full variable domain, with the rest looked up from reference TRBV7-9 and TRBJ1-2, is DTGVSQNPRHKITKRGQNVTFRCDPISEHNRLYWYRQTLGQGPEFLTYFQNEAQLEKSRLLSDRFSAERPKGSFSTLEIQRTEQGDSAMYLCASSLGVGSYGYTFGSGTRLTVV.

This clonotype came up a few times. The chain couples TRBV15 to TRBJ1-6; D ambiguous. Germline assignment: CDR1 LNHNV and CDR2 YYDKDF (reference sequence). This CDR3 has 14 residues. V was cut by 5 bases and J by 8 bases, with 13 bases left in between. The CDR3 reads CATSPRWTDSPLHF. The CDR3, as DNA: TGTGCCACCAGCCCTAGATGGACGGATTCACCCCTCCACTTT.

The sample holds a few counts of this clonotype. V gene TRBV6-5 combines with J gene TRBJ1-1; D unclear. Germline CDR1 MNHEY, CDR2 SVGAGI. CDR3 length: 17 amino acids. V shed 0 bases and J shed 6 bases, with 20 bases lying between them. CDR3 coding DNA: TGTGCCAGCAGTTACTCGGGCAGACCCCCTGAAGGCCCTGAAGCTTTCTTT. Translation: CASSYSGRPPEGPEAFF.

This chain uses TRBV3-1 with TRBJ1-2, with a possible D match to TRBD1 (6 bases). Germline CDR1 is LGHDT and CDR2 is YNNKEL (reference sequence). With 0 bases removed from V and 7 bases from J, the gap between germline ends came to 18 bases. The CDR3 has 16 amino acids. The CDR3 loop is CASSQDERTGGRGYTF. The CDR3 coding sequence is TGTGCCAGCAGCCAAGACGAAAGAACGGGGGGCCGTGGCTACACCTTC. Full variable domain (remainder filled in from reference TRBV3-1 and TRBJ1-2): DTAVSQTPKYLVTQMGNDKSIKCEQNLGHDTMYWYKQDSKKFLKIMFSYNNKELIINETVPNRFSPKSPDKAHLNLHINSLELGDSAVYFCASSQDERTGGRGYTFGSGTRLTVV.